These T cell receptor beta chains were read from a single sample in a study of shared T cell receptors in the human thymus. Method: immunoSEQ multiplex PCR; TCRdb's copy keeps in-frame clones and lacks some. This table holds 720,000 or so clones, approximately 85% found once. These same data were also listed under a study on human thymus T cells.

Sequencing was done on a sample of thymocytes. These receptors all come from a girl under three years old with a congenital heart defect. Each CDR3 is given with its conserved first and last residue. D genes are given only for firm matches. Size is stated for part of the rows, as once, few or many counts, or as a class when the clone is expanded.

J,V,D,size,DNA,CDR3
TRBJ1-2,TRBV27,.,.,TGTGCCAGCAGTGATCAACCTGTAGCTAACTATGGCTACACCTTC,CASSDQPVANYGYTF
TRBJ1-1,TRBV14,.,.,TGTGCCAGCAGCCATCTGGGGGGAACTGAAGCTTTCTTT,CASSHLGGTEAFF
TRBJ2-5,TRBV29-1,.,.,TGCAGCGTTGAGGGGGGTTGGGGAGAAGAGACCCAGTACTTC,CSVEGGWGEETQYF
TRBJ1-2,TRBV6-1,.,.,TGTGCCAGCAGTGAAAGCCGAAACGGTGGCTACACCTTC,CASSESRNGGYTF
TRBJ1-3,TRBV5-4,.,.,TGTGCCAGCAGCTTCGGGACATTAACTTCTGGAAACACCATATATTTT,CASSFGTLTSGNTIYF
TRBJ1-6,TRBV21-1,.,.,TGTGCCAGCAGCAAAGCACCCCGGTTAGGAGATAATTCACCCCTCCACTTT,CASSKAPRLGDNSPLHF
TRBJ1-2,TRBV5-1,.,once,TGCGCCAGCAGCTTGGGCTCTTTAAAGGGGGTGGATGGCTACACCTTC,CASSLGSLKGVDGYTF
TRBJ1-2,TRBV4-3,TRBD1,.,TGCGCCAGCAGCCGCTGGGGCAGGGGGATGGAGGGCTACACCTTC,CASSRWGRGMEGYTF
TRBJ1-2,TRBV5-4,TRBD1,.,TGTGCCAGCAGTCGACAGGGGGCGCGGGTTAACTATGGCTACACCTTC,CASSRQGARVNYGYTF
TRBJ2-7,TRBV10-1,.,.,TGCGCCAGCAGTGAGATGGGGGGATTTAAGTACTTC,CASSEMGGFKYF
TRBJ1-1,TRBV5-6,TRBD1,.,TGTGCCAGCAGCTCAGACAGGGAGGTTGTGAACACTGAAGCTTTCTTT,CASSSDREVVNTEAFF
TRBJ1-5,TRBV27,.,once,TGTGCCAGCGGGACGGGGACACCCCGGCAGCCCCAGCATTTT,CASGTGTPRQPQHF
TRBJ1-6,TRBV14,TRBD1,.,TGTGCCAGCCAAAAGGCCGGGACAGGGTTCTCACCCCTCCACTTT,CASQKAGTGFSPLHF
TRBJ1-1,TRBV28,.,.,TGTGCCAGCATAAGTACCCGGTTGGCTTTCTTT,CASISTRLAFF
TRBJ1-5,TRBV28,.,.,TGTGCCAGCAGTTATAAACCGGATCAGCCCCAGCATTTT,CASSYKPDQPQHF
TRBJ1-4,TRBV28,TRBD1,.,TGTGCCAGCAGTTTACCTTGGACAGGGTGGGGGAACAACCGTAATGAAAAACTGTTTTTT,CASSLPWTGWGNNRNEKLFF